This TCR beta chain was identified in a study of T cell clusters in autoimmune cytopenias. Study-level points and caveats: Compared with active autoimmune hepatitis patients, healthy donors showed 2.5 to 3-fold more exclusive TRB clusters.

Regarding this clonotype: Its specificity is unknown.

TRB rearrangements were amplified by touch-down multiplex PCR with mixed TRB-A/B primers. Following a re-call of the multiplex PCR reads, TCRdb has one entry per CDR3 protein and lacks DNA. The listing contains more than 6,000 distinct CDR3 sequences. Some 39,000 genome equivalents of blood DNA were amplified for TRB. Germline V CDR1 and CDR2: SGHRS, YFSETQ. This CDR3 comprises 13 residues. This same sample was also taken into another study, of T cell repertoires in aging, cancer and after chemotherapy. That publication notes: In each cancer cohort, median generation probability increased across chemotherapy, suggesting thymic output rebounded. The repertoire data cannot show anything about immunological memory following chemotherapy.

The chain joins TRBV5-1 to TRBJ2-1; TCRdb proposes TRBD2, but this gene call is untestable without DNA. The clonotype comes from a human donor in good health. Sequencing used peripheral blood. The CDR3 loop reads CASRLAGDNEQFF.